This TCR beta chain was captured in a study of T cells in Graves' hyperthyroidism and ophthalmopathy. General study results and limits: In blood, most of the thyroid clonotypes expanded above 0.001 were also present. The model forecast ophthalmopathy, anticipating it by a median approximately 6 months before onset.

The authors took PBMCs from roughly 10 ml fresh peripheral blood. This clonotype was seen at least ten times. Its antigen is as yet unknown. The source material, RNA transcripts, was used to amplify TCR beta CDR3 regions. In the first-round RT-PCR of the TCR CDR3, the HTBI primer set was used. TCRdb reprocessed the multiplex PCR reads via MiXCR and lists one record per CDR3 protein. This table holds around 450,000 distinct CDR3 sequences, less than 20% found once. This TCR derives from a woman aged 18-29 years with Graves' hyperthyroidism. Input material: blood.

CDR3 bases: TGCAGTGCTATATTCAGGCCCCACACTGAAGCTTTCTTT. Translation gives CSAIFRPHTEAFF. The chain uses TRBV20-1 and TRBJ1-1, with D unclear. CDR3 size: 13 residues. Trimming pared 4 bases from V and 3 bases from J, leaving 12 bases between. Germline-derived CDR1 and CDR2 are DFQATT and SNEGSKA (reference sequence).